This T cell receptor beta chain was captured in a study of cytomegalovirus exposure and HLA in healthy donors. Study as a whole: A preliminary data release comprised roughly 85 million unique TCRs obtained from HLA-typed donors.

This clone was picked up a small number of times. At one end, the junction sequence differs from germline, possibly due to a read error. The PCR had 60 Vbeta and 13 Jbeta primers. Method: immunoSEQ multiplex PCR; TCRdb's copy keeps in-frame clones and lacks some. The sample lists some 200,000 clones; about 10% were seen once. Germline CDR1 is SGDLS and CDR2 is YYNGEE. The CDR3 contains 13 residues. The source of this sequence is a woman in her 30s in good health and CMV-seropositive. The chain links TRBV9 to TRBJ2-3; TRBD2 agrees at 9 bases. What was sequenced was PBMCs. The CDR3 DNA follows: TGTGCCAGCAGCGTATCACCTGTAGCGGGAGCCCTCTTT. Its protein is CASSVSPVAGALF.